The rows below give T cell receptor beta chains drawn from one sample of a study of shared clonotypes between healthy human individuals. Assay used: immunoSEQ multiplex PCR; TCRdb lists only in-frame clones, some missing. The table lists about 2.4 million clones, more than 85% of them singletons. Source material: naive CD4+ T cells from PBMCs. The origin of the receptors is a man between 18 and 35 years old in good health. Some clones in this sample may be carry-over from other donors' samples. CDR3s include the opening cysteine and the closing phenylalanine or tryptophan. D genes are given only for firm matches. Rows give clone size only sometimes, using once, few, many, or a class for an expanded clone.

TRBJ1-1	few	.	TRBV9	TGTGCCAGCAGCCCCCAGCCAGGGAAAGCTTTCTTT	CASSPQPGKAFF
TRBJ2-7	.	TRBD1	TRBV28	TGTGCCAGCAGTTTACCATCGACAGGGAAGACCTACGAGCAGTACTTC	CASSLPSTGKTYEQYF
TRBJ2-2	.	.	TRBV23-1	TGCGCCAGCAAGTCCGGGCGATGGACCGGGGAGCTGTTTTTT	CASKSGRWTGELFF
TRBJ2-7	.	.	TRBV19	TGTGCCAGTATGGGCAGGGCAGCGTACGGCTCCTACGAGCAGTACTTC	CASMGRAAYGSYEQYF
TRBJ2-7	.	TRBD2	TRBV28	TGTGCCAGCAGCAGCGGGGGCGGGAGGGCCTACGAGCAGTACTTC	CASSSGGGRAYEQYF
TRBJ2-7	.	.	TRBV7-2	TGTGCCAGCTCCGGGAGCGAGTCCTACGAGCAGTACTTC	CASSGSESYEQYF
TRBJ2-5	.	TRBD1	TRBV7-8	TGTGCCAGCAGCGTGGACAGGGGGCGCGGAGAGACCCAGTACTTC	CASSVDRGRGETQYF
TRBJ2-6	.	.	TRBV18	TGTGCCAGCTCACCACAGCCCTCTGGGGCCAACGTCCTGACTTTC	CASSPQPSGANVLTF
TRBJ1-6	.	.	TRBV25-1	TGTGCCAGCAGCAAGGGAGGCGAGTATTCACCCCTCCACTTT	CASSKGGEYSPLHF
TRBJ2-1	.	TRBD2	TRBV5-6	TGTGCCAGCAGCTTGGGGGGACTAGCGGGTGACAATGAGCAGTTCTTC	CASSLGGLAGDNEQFF
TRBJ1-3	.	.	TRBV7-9	TGTGCCAGCAGCCCCACCGGCAGCCTCTCTGGAAACACCATATATTTT	CASSPTGSLSGNTIYF
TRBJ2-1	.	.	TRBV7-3	TGTGCCAGCAGCTTAATGTCCGGGGCCGAGCAGTTCTTC	CASSLMSGAEQFF
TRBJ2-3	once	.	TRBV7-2	TGTGCCAGCAGCTTAGCGGGAGTTCAGGCAGATACGCAGTATTTT	CASSLAGVQADTQYF
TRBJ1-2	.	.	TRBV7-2	TGTGCCAGCAGCGAACAGGGTTACTATGGCTACACCTTC	CASSEQGYYGYTF
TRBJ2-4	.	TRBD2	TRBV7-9	TGTGCCAGCAGCTCGACAAGCGGGGGCGAAAACATTCAGTACTTC	CASSSTSGGENIQYF
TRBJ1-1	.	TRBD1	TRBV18	TGTGCCAGCTCACCCTATGCCAGTACCGGGACAGGGGTAAGGACTGAAGCTTTCTTT	CASSPYASTGTGVRTEAFF
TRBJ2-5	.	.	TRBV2	TGTGCCAGCAGTGAAGGAAGTGGCAGGGGAAGAACCCAGTACTTC	CASSEGSGRGRTQYF
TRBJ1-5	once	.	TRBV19	TGTGCCAGTAGTATAGATCCGTGGGGGTCCAATCAGCCCCAGCATTTT	CASSIDPWGSNQPQHF
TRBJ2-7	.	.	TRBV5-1	TGCGCCAGCAGCCAAGACAGTGCCACAGACGAGCAGTACTTC	CASSQDSATDEQYF
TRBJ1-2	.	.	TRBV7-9	TGTGCCAGCAGCTCTGGACGGGGCTACACCTTC	CASSSGRGYTF
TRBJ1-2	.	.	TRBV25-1	TGTGCCAGCAGTGAAGGTGGAGCTAACTATGGCTACACCTTC	CASSEGGANYGYTF
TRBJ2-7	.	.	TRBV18	TGTGCCAGCTCACCACAGGGGAGCTACGAGCAGTACTTC	CASSPQGSYEQYF
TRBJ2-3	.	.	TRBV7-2	TGTGCCAGCAGCCTACAACAGGGTAGCACAGATACGCAGTATTTT	CASSLQQGSTDTQYF
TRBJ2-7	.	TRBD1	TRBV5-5	TGTGCCAGCAGCTTACCGGGACAGGGAACCTACGAGCAGTACTTC	CASSLPGQGTYEQYF
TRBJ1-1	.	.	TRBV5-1	TGCGCCAGCAGCTTGGGATTCAGTGAAGGGGACACTGAAGCTTTCTTT	CASSLGFSEGDTEAFF
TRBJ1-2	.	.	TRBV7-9	TGTGCCAGCAACCTACTCGGGGGCTATGGCTACACCTTC	CASNLLGGYGYTF
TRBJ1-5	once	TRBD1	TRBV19	TGTGCCAGTAGTAGCGATTGGACAGGGGTTGATAGCAATCAGCCCCAGCATTTT	CASSSDWTGVDSNQPQHF
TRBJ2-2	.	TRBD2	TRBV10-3	TGTGCCAGCGCGCTCGGGACTAGCGGGTTCACCGGGGAGCTGTTTTTT	CASALGTSGFTGELFF
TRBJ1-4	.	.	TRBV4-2	TGTGCCAGCAGCCCGGCGGGGCCTAATGAAAAACTGTTTTTT	CASSPAGPNEKLFF
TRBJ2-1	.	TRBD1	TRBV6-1	TGTGCCAGCAGTGAAGCTCCGGGACAGGTCTATGAGCAGTTCTTC	CASSEAPGQVYEQFF
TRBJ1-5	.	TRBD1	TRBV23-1	TGCGCCAGCAGTCAGGGGACAGAGAATCAGCCCCAGCATTTT	CASSQGTENQPQHF
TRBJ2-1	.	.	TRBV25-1	TGTGCCAGCAGTGGTCGGGCAGCTGGGCGGGAGCAGTTCTTC	CASSGRAAGREQFF
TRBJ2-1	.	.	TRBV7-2	TGTGCCAGCATCCCCAGGGGGGGGGCTTCCTACAATGAGCAGTTCTTC	CASIPRGGASYNEQFF
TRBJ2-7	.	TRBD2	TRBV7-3	TGTGCCAGCAGCTCTGGCACTAGCGGGAGTGTCTACGAGCAGTACTTC	CASSSGTSGSVYEQYF
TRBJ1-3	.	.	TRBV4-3	TGCGCCAGCAGCCAAGATTCAGTACACTCTGGAAACACCATATATTTT	CASSQDSVHSGNTIYF
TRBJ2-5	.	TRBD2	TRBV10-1	TGCGCCAGCAGTGACCGAGCGGGAGGGCCGGGAGAGACCCAGTACTTC	CASSDRAGGPGETQYF
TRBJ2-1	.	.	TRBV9	TGTGCCAGCAGCGTAATGGGTCACAATGAGCAGTTCTTC	CASSVMGHNEQFF
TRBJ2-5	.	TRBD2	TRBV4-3	TGCGCCAGCAGCCAAGATGCAGCGGGACGCTCGGGGACCCAGTACTTC	CASSQDAAGRSGTQYF
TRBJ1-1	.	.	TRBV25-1	TGTGCCAGCACCCGAAAAAGGGGGGGACGGGCCACTGAAGCTTTCTTT	CASTRKRGGRATEAFF
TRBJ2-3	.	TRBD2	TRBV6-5	TGTGCCAGCAGTTACGGCGGGAGTCAAGATACGCAGTATTTT	CASSYGGSQDTQYF
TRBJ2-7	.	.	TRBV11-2	TGTGCCAGCAGCTATCTCCAGGGATCCCCCTACGAGCAGTACTTC	CASSYLQGSPYEQYF
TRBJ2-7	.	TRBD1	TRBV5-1	TGCGCCAGCAGCCCGACAGGGGTCTACGAGCAGTACTTC	CASSPTGVYEQYF
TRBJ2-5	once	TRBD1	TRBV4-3	TGCGCCAGCAGCCAAGTAGACTTCAGGGGGCGTGTGGAGACCCAGTACTTC	CASSQVDFRGRVETQYF
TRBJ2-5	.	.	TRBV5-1	TGCGCCAGCAGCTCGAAGATAGCTGGCGAGACCCAGTACTTC	CASSSKIAGETQYF
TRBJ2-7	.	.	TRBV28	TGTGCCAGCAGTGTCCCCTACGAGCAGTACTTC	CASSVPYEQYF
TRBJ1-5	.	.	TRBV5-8	TGTGCCAGCAGCGCTGGCGCGGGGGGCCGCCAGCATTTT	CASSAGAGGRQHF
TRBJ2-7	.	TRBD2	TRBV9	TGTGCCAGCAGCTACGGGACTAGCGGGAGCATCTACGAGCAGTACTTC	CASSYGTSGSIYEQYF
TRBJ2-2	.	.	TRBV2	TGTGCCAGTGCGAGGGTCGTAGCGAACACCGGGGAGCTGTTTTTT	CASARVVANTGELFF
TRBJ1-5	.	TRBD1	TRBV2	TGTGCCAGCAGCCCGGGGGGGACAGGGAAAATAGAGCATTTT	CASSPGGTGKIEHF
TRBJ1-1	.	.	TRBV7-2	TGTGCCAGCAGCCCCCGGACTCGGGGGGCTTTCTTT	CASSPRTRGAFF
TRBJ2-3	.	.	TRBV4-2	TGTGCCAGCAGCCAACCACTAGCAGCAGATACGCAGTATTTT	CASSQPLAADTQYF
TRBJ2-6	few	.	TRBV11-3	TGTGCCAGCAGCTTCTCTGGGGCCAACGTCCTGACTTTC	CASSFSGANVLTF
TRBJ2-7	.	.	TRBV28	TGTGCCAGCAGCCGTTCAGTGGGGTGGAAGTACTTC	CASSRSVGWKYF